The text below deals with one T cell receptor (beta chain). Unmatched junction bases numbered 8, after V lost 4 bases and J lost 7 bases. CDR1 is SGHRS, CDR2 YFSETQ, per germline. This CDR3 contains 15 residues. The data are from a study of graft-versus-host responses after intestinal transplantation. Assay: immunoSEQ multiplex PCR; the TCRdb copy retains only in-frame clones and omits some. Among roughly 9,800 clones listed, about 93% were seen once. V is TRBV5-1 and J is TRBJ2-7; TRBD2 matches at 13 bases. The TCR was taken from a human patient who received an intestinal transplant, so some T cells may come from the graft donor. Sequences were derived from PBMCs, sampled about 6 weeks after intestinal transplant. The CDR3 protein is CASSPGLAGLREQYF. CDR3 nucleotide sequence: TGCGCCAGCAGCCCGGGACTAGCGGGACTTAGGGAGCAGTACTTC.